This T cell receptor beta chain was documented in a study of technical replicates of blood from a few donors. The V segment lost 7 bases and the J segment 3 bases; nucleotides outside the gene matches: 2. Germline V gives CDR1 SNHLY, CDR2 FYNNEI. The CDR3 is 13 amino acids. Produced via immunoSEQ multiplex PCR; TCRdb's table is partial and in-frame only. The table lists tens of thousands of clones, around nine tenths of them singletons. The chain couples TRBV2 to TRBJ2-7; 11 nucleotides agree with TRBD2. The sequenced sample consisted of PBMCs. The receptor comes from a human donor in good health. Some clones in this sample may be carry-over from other donors' samples. CDR3 in DNA: TGTGCCAGCAAACTAGCGGGGGACTACGAGCAGTACTTC. Amino acids: CASKLAGDYEQYF.